The source of this T cell receptor (beta chain) is a study of blood T cell repertoires in COVID-19. Overall study: Acute and convalescent COVID-19 samples came from the United States, Italy and Spain.

Deletions cut 8 bases from V and 4 bases from J, with 14 bases between. The CDR3 length is 12 residues. From germline, CDR1 is SQVTM and CDR2 ANQGSEA. Original data processing: Estimates of nucleated cell counts were drawn from the amplification of reference gene primers. Clones were sequenced by immunoSEQ multiplex PCR, and TCRdb holds only the in-frame ones, with some missing. V and J calls and clone size are given by that table; D and trimming were obtained from the DNA. The sample shows about 160,000 clones, roughly four fifths of them seen only once. This chain joins TRBV29-1 and TRBJ1-1; D not resolved. The sequence came from a man aged 45 to 65 who had recovered from COVID-19. Material: PBMCs or T cells enriched from blood (not recorded which). CDR3 nucleotides: TGCAGCCCCCGGGAAGGGCTCACTGAAGCTTTCTTT. It specifies CSPREGLTEAFF.